This TCR beta chain originates from a study of regulatory T cells in long-lasting Graves disease. Germline V lookup: CDR1 LGHNA, CDR2 YNFKEQ. CDR3 length equals 15 residues. Trimming pared 1 base from V and 6 bases from J, leaving 15 bases between. This clonotype was counted only a few times. Libraries of TCR beta came from iRepertoire HTBI primers plus Arm-PCR of CDR3 regions. TCRdb processed the multiplex PCR reads anew with MiXCR; each CDR3 protein has one entry. The data contain about 530,000 distinct CDR3 sequences, 16% of them singletons. Time point defined: newly diagnosed GD, antithyroid drugs for less than 3 months. The authors made the TCR library using RNA they extracted from PBMCs. These data were also reused for a study on T cells in Graves' hyperthyroidism and ophthalmopathy. This second study says: Stable hyperthyroidism: no ophthalmopathy progression over 18 months of follow-up. A model using 13 V-J features told ophthalmopathy apart from stable hyperthyroidism.

The J gene is TRBJ1-1, the V gene TRBV4-2; D remains ambiguous. The specimen comprised peripheral blood mononuclear cells (PBMCs), sampled at new diagnosis, from a patient treated with antithyroid drugs. This clonotype originated in a woman between 40 and 65 years old with Graves disease. In nucleotides, the CDR3 is TGTGCCAGCAGCCAAGTAGACGTCGGGAGGGCTGAAGCTTTCTTT. It encodes CASSQVDVGRAEAFF.